The rows below give T cell receptor beta chains drawn from one sample of a study of blood T cell repertoires in COVID-19. Profiling relied on immunoSEQ multiplex PCR, and the TCRdb table lists in-frame clones only, not all of them. This sample carries about 300,000 clones, roughly nine tenths of them seen once, and the ten largest clones take 1.7%. Sequences were obtained from PBMCs or T cells enriched from blood (not recorded which). These receptors came from a woman in her 40s who had recovered from COVID-19. The CDR3 runs from the conserved cysteine through the conserved F or W. Fields, in order: clone size, J gene, V gene, D gene, CDR3 protein, CDR3 DNA. The D gene is left open where the match is weak. Rows may omit the clone size; those that give it use once, few, many or a size class.

>-|TRBJ1-2|TRBV9|TRBD1
CASSPDRGSMGYTF
TGTGCCAGCAGCCCCGACAGGGGTTCAATGGGCTACACCTTC
>-|TRBJ1-2|TRBV18|-
CASSPATSGYTF
TGTGCCAGCTCACCCGCTACTAGTGGCTACACCTTC
>-|TRBJ1-1|TRBV10-1|-
CASSRIGGVTEAFF
TGCGCCAGCTCCCGGATTGGAGGCGTCACTGAAGCTTTCTTT
>-|TRBJ1-4|TRBV2|-
CASSELGVINEKLFF
TGTGCCAGCAGTGAACTGGGAGTCATTAATGAAAAGCTGTTTTTT
>-|TRBJ2-5|TRBV19|-
CASSPEMGARETQYF
TGTGCCAGTAGTCCTGAAATGGGAGCCCGGGAGACCCAGTACTTC
>-|TRBJ2-1|TRBV18|TRBD2
CASSPSLRGALNEQFF
TGTGCCAGCTCACCCTCTTTGCGGGGGGCCCTCAATGAGCAGTTCTTC
>-|TRBJ1-2|TRBV6-5|-
CASSYRAGDGYTF
TGTGCCAGCAGTTACCGCGCCGGGGATGGCTACACCTTC
>-|TRBJ1-1|TRBV30|-
CAWSARASGTEAFF
TGTGCCTGGAGCGCACGGGCCTCGGGGACTGAAGCTTTCTTT
>-|TRBJ1-1|TRBV29-1|TRBD1
CSVGQGAEAFF
TGCAGCGTTGGACAGGGGGCTGAAGCTTTCTTT
>-|TRBJ2-3|TRBV9|-
CASSVKGRGTDTQYF
TGTGCCAGCAGCGTAAAAGGGCGGGGCACAGATACGCAGTATTTT
>once|TRBJ2-7|TRBV10-3|TRBD1
CAIRKGQETYEQYF
TGTGCCATCAGAAAGGGACAGGAGACCTACGAGCAGTACTTC
>once|TRBJ1-4|TRBV5-1|-
CASSLDRDNEKLFF
TGCGCCAGCAGCTTGGACAGGGATAATGAAAAACTGTTTTTT
>few|TRBJ1-2|TRBV20-1|-
CSASLGAWGYTF
TGCAGTGCTAGTCTGGGGGCGTGGGGCTACACCTTC
>-|TRBJ1-1|TRBV19|TRBD1
CASSYDRGASNTEAFF
TGTGCCAGTAGTTATGACAGGGGCGCTAGCAACACTGAAGCTTTCTTT
>-|TRBJ2-5|TRBV7-8|TRBD2
CASSPLTSGVPQETQYF
TGTGCCAGCAGCCCCCTGACTAGCGGAGTGCCCCAAGAGACCCAGTACTTC
>few|TRBJ1-5|TRBV19|TRBD1
CASSFMRTGQPQHF
TGTGCCAGTAGTTTTATGAGGACAGGACAGCCCCAGCATTTT
>-|TRBJ2-7|TRBV25-1|TRBD1
CASSEGGGQGVDEQYF
TGTGCCAGCAGTGAAGGCGGGGGACAGGGGGTCGACGAGCAGTACTTC
>-|TRBJ2-1|TRBV3-1/TRBV3-2|-
CASGKPKSRGNEQFF
TGTGCCAGCGGTAAACCAAAATCCCGGGGCAATGAGCAGTTCTTC
>-|TRBJ2-3|TRBV5-6|TRBD2
CASSLALAGDTDTQYF
TGTGCCAGCAGCTTGGCGCTAGCGGGGGACACAGATACGCAGTATTTT
>-|TRBJ1-5|TRBV18|-
CASSTGWGGNQPQHF
TGTGCCAGCTCCACTGGGTGGGGCGGCAATCAGCCCCAGCATTTT
>-|TRBJ2-1|TRBV5-1|TRBD2
CASSPVAGAHNEQFF
TGCGCCAGCAGCCCCGTAGCGGGGGCCCACAATGAGCAGTTCTTC
>-|TRBJ2-5|TRBV9|TRBD1
CASSVDGTGETQYF
TGTGCCAGCAGCGTAGACGGGACAGGCGAGACCCAGTACTTC
>few|TRBJ2-7|TRBV2|TRBD2
CASSLGGRASYEQYF
TGTGCCAGCAGTCTGGGCGGGAGGGCCAGCTACGAGCAGTACTTC
>-|TRBJ2-3|TRBV11-2|-
CASSFRERSTDTQYF
TGTGCCAGCAGCTTTAGGGAGAGGAGCACAGATACGCAGTATTTT
>-|TRBJ1-6|TRBV5-1|TRBD1
CASGEQGESPLHF
TGCGCCAGTGGAGAACAGGGGGAATCACCCCTCCACTTT
>few|TRBJ2-3|TRBV2|TRBD2
CASSERLAGGLDTQYF
TGTGCCAGCAGTGAAAGGTTAGCGGGAGGGTTAGATACGCAGTATTTT
>-|TRBJ2-3|TRBV11-2|-
CASSLRTDRDTQYF
TGTGCCAGCAGCTTAAGGACAGACAGAGATACGCAGTATTTT
>once|TRBJ1-5|TRBV12-3/TRBV12-4|-
CASRGSNQPQHF
TGTGCCAGCCGGGGAAGCAATCAGCCCCAGCATTTT
>-|TRBJ1-4|TRBV5-1|-
CASSLAGAEKLFF
TGCGCCAGCAGCTTGGCAGGGGCTGAAAAACTGTTTTTT
>-|TRBJ2-1|TRBV18|TRBD2
CASSPRLAGGDEQFF
TGTGCCAGCTCACCACGACTAGCGGGAGGAGATGAGCAGTTCTTC
>-|TRBJ2-4|TRBV29-1|-
CSGVAKNIQYF
TGTAGCGGAGTAGCCAAAAACATTCAGTACTTC
>-|TRBJ1-1|TRBV27|TRBD1
CASSADRVSEAFF
TGTGCCAGCAGCGCGGACAGGGTGTCTGAAGCTTTCTTT
>-|TRBJ1-2|TRBV4-1|-
CASSQAGGGRSYGYTF
TGCGCCAGCAGCCAAGCCGGAGGCGGACGATCCTATGGCTACACCTTC
>-|TRBJ2-3|TRBV5-4|-
CASSSQPGLNTDTQYF
TGTGCCAGCAGCTCACAACCGGGACTTAACACAGATACGCAGTATTTT
>-|TRBJ1-5|TRBV19|TRBD1
CASLRQGVGPQHF
TGTGCCAGTTTACGACAGGGAGTAGGGCCCCAGCATTTT
>once|TRBJ1-6|TRBV19|TRBD1
CASSIVEEAAGGQGRTPLHF
TGTGCCAGTAGTATAGTCGAGGAAGCGGCCGGGGGACAGGGTAGGACACCCCTCCACTTT
>once|TRBJ2-1|TRBV19|TRBD2
CASSKLAGVPNEQFF
TGTGCCAGTAGTAAACTAGCGGGAGTGCCCAATGAGCAGTTCTTC
>-|TRBJ2-5|TRBV7-9|-
CASSHKRRVEETQYF
TGTGCCAGCAGCCACAAGAGGAGGGTGGAAGAGACCCAGTACTTC
>-|TRBJ2-5|TRBV19|TRBD2
CASSKASGGQETQYF
TGTGCCAGTAGTAAGGCTAGCGGGGGCCAAGAGACCCAGTACTTC
>-|TRBJ2-1|TRBV11-2|-
CASSLAGLSKVGSYNEQFF
TGTGCCAGCAGCTTAGCTGGACTATCAAAGGTGGGCTCCTACAATGAGCAGTTCTTC
>-|TRBJ1-5|TRBV19|TRBD1
CASTRQKGTGLGMEPQHF
TGTGCCAGTACCCGCCAAAAGGGGACAGGGTTGGGGATGGAGCCCCAGCATTTT
>-|TRBJ2-2|TRBV28|-
CASSPGEAANTGELFF
TGTGCCAGCAGTCCGGGGGAGGCCGCGAACACCGGGGAGCTGTTTTTT
>few|TRBJ1-6|TRBV30|-
CALGGAHNSPLHF
TGTGCCCTGGGGGGGGCCCATAATTCACCCCTCCACTTT
>once|TRBJ1-2|TRBV19|-
CASSIGLISYGYTF
TGTGCCAGTAGTATTGGACTTATATCCTATGGCTACACCTTC